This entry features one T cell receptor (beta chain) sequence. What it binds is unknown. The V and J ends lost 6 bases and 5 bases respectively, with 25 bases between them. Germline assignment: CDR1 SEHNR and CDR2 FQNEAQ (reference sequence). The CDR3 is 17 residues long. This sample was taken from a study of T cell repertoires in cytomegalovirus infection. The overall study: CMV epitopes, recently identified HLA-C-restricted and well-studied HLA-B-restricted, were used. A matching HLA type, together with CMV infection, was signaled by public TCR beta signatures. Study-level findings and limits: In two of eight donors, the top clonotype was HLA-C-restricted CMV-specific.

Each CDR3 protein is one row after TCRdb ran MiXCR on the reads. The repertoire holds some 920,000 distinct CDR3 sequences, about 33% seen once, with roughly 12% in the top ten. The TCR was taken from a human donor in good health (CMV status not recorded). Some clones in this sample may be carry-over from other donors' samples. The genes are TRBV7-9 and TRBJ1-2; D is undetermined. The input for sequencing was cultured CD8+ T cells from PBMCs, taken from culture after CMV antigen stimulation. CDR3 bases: TGTGCCAGCAGTGACGGTGGTACCAGCCGCCTAAAATATGGCTACACCTTC. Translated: CASSDGGTSRLKYGYTF. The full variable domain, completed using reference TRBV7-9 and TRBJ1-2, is DTGVSQNPRHKITKRGQNVTFRCDPISEHNRLYWYRQTLGQGPEFLTYFQNEAQLEKSRLLSDRFSAERPKGSFSTLEIQRTEQGDSAMYLCASSDGGTSRLKYGYTFGSGTRLTVV.